The 30 T cell receptor beta chains in this list originate from one sample, sequenced in a study of T cell responses to AZD1222 COVID-19 vaccine (dated by TCRdb to the early 2020s). Library method: the immunoSEQ multiplex PCR assay. TCRdb stores this immuneACCESS table with in-frame sequences only. Part of the clones is absent; in the studies checked, under half of the shortfall reflects unresolved V genes, and no reason is known for the rest. The sample has fewer than 250,000 clones on record, roughly 91% of them singletons. Roughly 1% of the sample belongs to the ten largest clones. The time point tag for this specimen amounts to: baseline before first vaccination. The treatment or condition label, read with the paper, signifies: meningococcal conjugate vaccine given as trial control. The material was peripheral blood, obtained on day 0 of MenACWY control vaccination. Receptor source: an adult in good health.

This rearrangement joins TRBV9 to TRBJ1-1; 9 bases are a match to TRBD1. This CDR3 has 13 residues. In germline, CDR1 is SGDLS, CDR2 YYNGEE. V shed 5 bases, J shed 5 bases, and the junction held 4 bases outside the gene matches. The CDR3 reads CASSGQGWTEAFF. The CDR3 coding sequence is TGTGCCAGCAGTGGACAGGGGTGGACTGAAGCTTTCTTT.

The V call is TRBV5-6, the J call TRBJ1-1, with D possibly matching TRBD1 (6 bases). CDR1 is SGHDT, CDR2 YYEEEE, per germline. Trimming cost V 7 bases and J 7 bases, with 14 bases left between them. The CDR3 runs to 12 residues. CDR3 sequence reads: CASQDRFYEAFF. DNA for the CDR3: TGTGCCAGCCAAGACAGGTTTTATGAAGCTTTCTTT.

The J gene is TRBJ2-7, the V gene TRBV18, with 7 positions matching TRBD2. V shed 3 bases and J 5 bases; nucleotides not matched to a gene: 10. The CDR3 has 15 amino acids. The V gene's germline CDR1 is KGHSH and CDR2 LQKENI. The CDR3 loop reads CASSPDAQGGNEQYF. CDR3 nucleotide sequence: TGTGCCAGCTCACCCGATGCGCAGGGAGGGAACGAGCAGTACTTC.

This chain uses TRBV19 with TRBJ2-1, with TRBD2 identical over 8 bases. This CDR3 has 15 residues. V was clipped by 4 bases and J by 3 bases; unmatched bases: 5. Germline values: CDR1 LNHDA, CDR2 SQIVND (reference sequence). The CDR3 sequence is CASSTTSGHYNEQFF. CDR3 nucleotide sequence: TGTGCCAGTAGTACAACTAGCGGTCACTACAATGAGCAGTTCTTC.

The gene calls are TRBV13 and TRBJ2-7; either TRBD1 or TRBD2 may supply D (5 bases each). Deletions cut 4 bases from V and 2 bases from J, with 12 bases between. CDR1 PRHDT and CDR2 FYEKMQ come from the germline V gene (reference sequence). The CDR3 runs to 14 residues. The CDR3 region is CASSWDRSPYEQYF. CDR3 bases: TGTGCCAGCAGCTGGGACCGATCACCCTACGAGCAGTACTTC.

The chain employs TRBV6-5 and TRBJ2-3, with 8 bases aligning to TRBD1. The CDR3 is 14 amino acids. The germline gives CDR1 MNHEY, CDR2 SVGAGI. V dropped 6 bases and J dropped 1; count of bases not matched to a gene: 3. The CDR3 here is CASRRTGRTDTQYF. Written as DNA, the CDR3 is TGTGCCAGCAGACGGACAGGGCGCACAGATACGCAGTATTTT.

V usage is TRBV27 and J usage is TRBJ1-2; D is undetermined. Germline assignment: CDR1 MNHEY and CDR2 SMNVEV (reference sequence). Trimming removed 3 bases at V and 7 bases at J, with 9 bases between. CDR3 length: 12 amino acids. The DNA for the CDR3 is TGTGCCAGCAGTTTCACAGCGGGTGGCTACACCTTC. Translation gives CASSFTAGGYTF.

The rearrangement uses TRBV4-3 and TRBJ1-1; D not certain. The V gene's germline CDR1 is LGHNA and CDR2 YSLEER. Trimming took off 4 bases at V and 1 base at J, with 7 bases between the two ends. The CDR3 runs to 13 residues. CDR3 sequence (DNA): TGCGCCAGCAGCCGGACTACGAACACTGAAGCTTTCTTT. Protein sequence: CASSRTTNTEAFF.

This clone was seen once. The genes are TRBV6-5 and TRBJ2-3; TRBD2 aligns across 8 bases. The CDR3 has 16 residues. The germline V gene encodes CDR1 MNHEY and CDR2 SVGAGI. Losses at the gene ends were 0 bases for V and 5 bases for J; bases not matched to a gene: 7. The CDR3 reads CASSYSLAGSGDTQYF. The CDR3 coding sequence is TGTGCCAGCAGTTACTCGCTAGCGGGCAGTGGAGATACGCAGTATTTT.

The chain uses TRBV7-8 and TRBJ2-1; 8 nucleotides line up with TRBD2. Germline CDR1 is SGHVS and CDR2 is FQNEAQ. The CDR3 consists of 16 residues. V was pared by 1 base and J by 9 bases, with 11 bases of the junction left unmatched. CDR3 sequence (DNA): TGTGCCAGCAGCTTAGATTTTAGCGGGGAGAGGGGTGAGCAGTTCTTC. Its protein is CASSLDFSGERGEQFF.

V and J are TRBV5-4 and TRBJ2-2, with 10 bases matching TRBD2. V shed 4 bases and J 1 base; nucleotides not matched to a gene: 4. CDR3 length: 16 residues. Germline CDR1 SGHNT, CDR2 YYREEE (reference sequence). Here the CDR3 DNA reads TGTGCCAGCAGCCTGTCTAGCGGGGGGAACACCGGGGAGCTGTTTTTT. The encoded protein is CASSLSSGGNTGELFF.

The chain employs TRBV12-3 or TRBV12-4 and TRBJ2-2; D not resolved. The length of the CDR3 is 11 residues. V shed 6 bases and J shed 6 bases, with 5 bases lying between them. In nucleotides, the CDR3 is TGTGCCAGCAGGCGCTCCGGGGAGCTGTTTTTT. Translating it yields CASRRSGELFF.

J is TRBJ2-7 and V is TRBV19; 11 bases are shared with TRBD2. Germline values: CDR1 LNHDA, CDR2 SQIVND (reference sequence). The CDR3 consists of 15 residues. Trimming at V came to 6 bases and at J to 7 bases, leaving 11 bases not matched to a gene. In DNA form, the CDR3 reads TGTGCCAGTAGATCGACTAGCGGGGCCCGGGGAGAGCAGTACTTC. Translated, it gives CASRSTSGARGEQYF.

This sequence joins TRBV5-4 and TRBJ2-3; D is possibly TRBD2 (6 bases). In germline, CDR1 is SGHNT, CDR2 YYREEE (reference sequence). V dropped 1 base and J dropped 2 bases, with 11 bases sitting between them. This CDR3 is 15 amino acids long. CDR3 sequence reads: CASSLWDSPTDTQYF. The CDR3 DNA follows: TGTGCCAGCAGCTTGTGGGACTCTCCCACAGATACGCAGTATTTT. The full variable domain, its missing parts supplied by reference TRBV5-4 and TRBJ2-3, is ETGVTQSPTHLIKTRGQQVTLRCSSQSGHNTVSWYQQALGQGPQFIFQYYREEENGRGNFPPRFSGLQFPNYSSELNVNALELDDSALYLCASSLWDSPTDTQYFGPGTRLTVL.

J is TRBJ2-7 and V is TRBV10-3; tentative D call: TRBD1 (5 bases). With 6 bases removed from V and 5 bases from J, the gap between germline ends came to 8 bases. The CDR3 totals 11 residues. Per the germline V gene, CDR1 is ENHRY and CDR2 is SYGVKD. DNA of the CDR3: TGTGCCATCAGCCAGGGCAACGAGCAGTACTTC. It translates to CAISQGNEQYF.

The chain recombines TRBV7-2 with TRBJ2-3, with TRBD1 matching 8 bases. The V gene's germline CDR1 is SGHTA and CDR2 FQGNSA. V lost 0 bases and J lost 6; bases outside the gene matches: 5. CDR3 length equals 15 residues. The CDR3: CASSLAGQVGDTQYF. The CDR3 nucleotides are TGTGCCAGCAGCTTAGCGGGACAGGTGGGGGATACGCAGTATTTT.

The rearrangement links TRBV5-1 to TRBJ2-1; 7 positions agree with TRBD2. V was pared by 4 bases and J by 0 bases, with 7 bases of the junction left unmatched. Germline V lookup: CDR1 SGHRS, CDR2 YFSETQ. The CDR3 runs 16 residues. CDR3 sequence: CASSPAGGNSYNEQFF. The CDR3, as DNA: TGCGCCAGCAGCCCGGCCGGGGGGAACTCCTACAATGAGCAGTTCTTC. Using reference TRBV5-1 and TRBJ2-1 for the parts outside the CDR3, the full variable domain is KAGVTQTPRYLIKTRGQQVTLSCSPISGHRSVSWYQQTPGQGLQFLFEYFSETQRNKGNFPGRFSGRQFSNSRSEMNVSTLELGDSALYLCASSPAGGNSYNEQFFGPGTRLTVL.

The rearrangement uses TRBV29-1 and TRBJ1-5, with 8 bases identical to TRBD1. The junction had 7 bases not matched to a gene; V was cut back by 3 bases and J by 3 bases. The germline CDR1 and CDR2 sequences are SQVTM and ANQGSEA. The length of the CDR3 is 15 residues. CDR3 sequence: CSVERQGAYNQPQHF. CDR3 nucleotides: TGCAGCGTTGAGCGGCAGGGGGCTTACAATCAGCCCCAGCATTTT.

This clone was observed a single time. CDR3 coding DNA: TGTGCCAGCAGTGAAGAGGACAGGGCGTGGCACGAGCAGTACTTC. It translates to CASSEEDRAWHEQYF. V is TRBV6-1 and J is TRBJ2-7; 8 bases line up with TRBD1. The CDR3 is 15 amino acids. The junction had 7 bases not matched to a gene; V was cut back by 1 base and J by 5 bases. Germline CDR1 and CDR2: MNHNS and SASEGT.

The rearrangement uses TRBV6-2 or TRBV6-3 and TRBJ2-1; D is possibly TRBD2 (5 bases). The CDR3 loop spans 15 amino acids. Trimming took 0 bases from V and 7 from J, leaving 13 bases between them. CDR1 is MNHEY and CDR2 is SVGEGT in the germline V gene. CDR3 sequence: CASSYSNPPGNEQFF. In DNA, the CDR3 is TGTGCCAGCAGTTACTCGAATCCCCCGGGGAATGAGCAGTTCTTC.

This clone was seen a single time. V gene TRBV7-3 combines with J gene TRBJ2-1; 11 bases match TRBD2. Unmatched junction bases numbered 13, after V lost 4 bases and J lost 2 bases. CDR1 and CDR2 from the germline V gene are SGHTA and FQGTGA. This CDR3 is 19 amino acids long. CDR3 loop: CASSSPLGTSGGTYNEQFF. The CDR3 DNA reads TGTGCCAGCAGCTCGCCCCTGGGAACTAGCGGGGGAACCTACAATGAGCAGTTCTTC.

The V call is TRBV5-4, the J call TRBJ2-2, with D uncertain. CDR3 length equals 12 residues. V was clipped by 0 bases and J by 8 bases, with 5 bases between them. Germline CDR1 is SGHNT and CDR2 is YYREEE (reference sequence). This CDR3 reads CASSLESGELFF. CDR3 nucleotide sequence: TGTGCCAGCAGCTTGGAGTCTGGGGAGCTGTTTTTT.

The gene calls are TRBV18 and TRBJ1-1, with D perhaps TRBD1 (5 bases). The V end was cut by 0 bases, the J end by 2 bases, with 7 bases between. Looked up from germline, CDR1 is KGHSH and CDR2 is LQKENI. This CDR3 region has 14 residues. The CDR3 DNA reads TGTGCCAGCTCACCACCGGGGGTTAACACTGAAGCTTTCTTT. Protein product: CASSPPGVNTEAFF. Full variable domain (missing parts from reference TRBV18 and TRBJ1-1): NAGVMQNPRHLVRRRGQEARLRCSPMKGHSHVYWYRQLPEEGLKFMVYLQKENIIDESGMPKERFSAEFPKEGPSILRIQQVVRGDSAAYFCASSPPGVNTEAFFGQGTRLTVV.

J is TRBJ1-6 and V is TRBV6-2 or TRBV6-3; 9 nucleotides match TRBD1. Trimming took 2 bases from V and 10 from J; bases not matched to a gene: 9. There are 16 residues in the CDR3. From germline, CDR1 is MNHEY and CDR2 SVGEGT. CDR3 DNA sequence: TGTGCCAGCAGTTACGGGACAGGGACGCGCGGATCACCCCTCCACTTT. Translated: CASSYGTGTRGSPLHF.

The V call is TRBV7-9, the J call TRBJ1-5; D not resolved. The CDR3 contains 14 residues. The germline gives CDR1 SEHNR, CDR2 FQNEAQ (reference sequence). Trimming took off 10 bases at V and 0 bases at J, with 13 bases between the two ends. The CDR3 sequence: CAINSDNSNQPQHF. DNA of the CDR3: TGTGCCATAAACAGCGATAATAGCAATCAGCCCCAGCATTTT.

J is TRBJ2-5 and V is TRBV12-3 or TRBV12-4, with D possibly TRBD1 on 7 matching bases. V lost 8 bases, J lost 5 bases, and 12 bases lay in between. The CDR3 is made up of 12 amino acids. CDR3 nucleotides: TGTGCCAGCCCTGGAGGGGGCGAGACCCAGTACTTC. Residues: CASPGGGETQYF.

The CDR3 here is CASSSPSGSSYEQYF. CDR3 nucleotides: TGTGCCAGCAGTTCCCCTAGCGGTAGCTCCTACGAGCAGTACTTC. The chain joins TRBV6-5 to TRBJ2-7; TRBD2 matches 7 bases. Germline trimming cut 4 bases from V and 0 bases from J; bases unmatched to any gene: 6. Looked up from germline, CDR1 is MNHEY and CDR2 is SVGAGI. CDR3 length equals 15 residues.

The V gene is TRBV9, the J gene TRBJ1-2; 11 nucleotides agree with TRBD1. There are 14 residues in the CDR3. The ends lost 4 bases at V and 5 bases at J; junction bases unmatched: 4. Per the germline V gene, CDR1 is SGDLS and CDR2 is YYNGEE. The CDR3 nucleotides are TGTGCCAGCAGCAAAGGGACAGGGGGGTATGGCTACACCTTC. Translated, it gives CASSKGTGGYGYTF.

This clone was recorded only once. The chain links TRBV18 to TRBJ1-5; 7 bases are a match to TRBD1. Trimming at V came to 2 bases and at J to 7 bases, leaving 8 bases not matched to a gene. The CDR3 runs to 15 residues. Germline CDR1 is KGHSH and CDR2 is LQKENI. The CDR3 coding sequence is TGTGCCAGCTCACCAGGAACAGGGGTGGAGCAGCCCCAGCATTTT. It specifies CASSPGTGVEQPQHF.

V usage is TRBV5-1 and J usage is TRBJ2-2; D call uncertain. V lost 4 bases and J lost 3, with 7 bases in between. Germline CDR1 is SGHRS and CDR2 is YFSETQ. The CDR3 loop spans 13 amino acids. The CDR3 spells CASSVQDTGELFF. DNA of the CDR3: TGCGCCAGCAGCGTGCAGGACACCGGGGAGCTGTTTTTT.